The 12 T cell receptor beta chains reported below all come from one sample, sequenced in a study of blood T cell repertoires in COVID-19. The assay was immunoSEQ multiplex PCR, and TCRdb's table has in-frame clones only and misses some. This table has about 69,000 clones, about 88% appearing once. Sequencing was carried out using peripheral blood. All receptors come from a woman between 45 and 65 years old with active COVID-19.

This sequence joins TRBV9 and TRBJ1-2; the D is unclear. The length of the CDR3 is 14 residues. Germline V gene sequence: CDR1 SGDLS, CDR2 YYNGEE. V was clipped by 4 bases and J by 0 bases, with 10 bases between them. The CDR3 region is CASSPGGSNYGYTF. The DNA of the CDR3 is TGTGCCAGCAGCCCCGGCGGTTCTAACTATGGCTACACCTTC.

V gene TRBV6-5 combines with J gene TRBJ2-7; 7 bases line up with TRBD2. Germline CDR1 MNHEY, CDR2 SVGAGI. The CDR3 is 13 amino acids. J lost 4 bases, V lost 6 bases, and 6 bases had no gene match. The CDR3 region is CASRGGSSYEQYF. CDR3 bases: TGTGCCAGCAGGGGCGGGAGTTCTTACGAGCAGTACTTC.

V and J are TRBV19 and TRBJ2-7, with TRBD1 matching 10 bases. The V and J ends lost 6 bases and 5 bases, in that order; junction bases with no gene match: 13. The CDR3 consists of 16 residues. Germline assignment: CDR1 LNHDA and CDR2 SQIVND (reference sequence). This chain's CDR3 is CASSSGPGQGIHEQYF. The CDR3, as DNA: TGTGCCAGTAGCTCCGGACCGGGACAGGGGATCCACGAGCAGTACTTC.

The chain recombines TRBV7-2 with TRBJ2-3; 7 bases map to TRBD1. This CDR3 has 14 residues. V dropped 4 bases and J dropped 4; count of bases not matched to a gene: 5. Germline V lookup: CDR1 SGHTA, CDR2 FQGNSA. The CDR3 reads CASSSTGSADTQYF. The DNA of the CDR3 is TGTGCCAGCAGCTCGACAGGGAGTGCAGATACGCAGTATTTT.

This rearrangement joins TRBV3-1 (or the pseudogene TRBV3-2) to TRBJ2-3; D perhaps matches TRBD1 (6 bases). The CDR3 has 17 residues. V lost 4 bases, J lost 4 bases, and 21 bases lay in between. Germline assignment: CDR1 LGHDT and CDR2 YNNKEL (reference sequence). CDR3 in amino acids: CASSPTGTRPPPDTQYF. DNA for the CDR3: TGTGCCAGCAGCCCAACAGGGACGAGACCCCCCCCAGATACGCAGTATTTT.

The chain employs TRBV2 and TRBJ2-7, with 9 bases matching TRBD1. The CDR3 contains 14 residues. The V segment lost 8 bases and the J segment 4 bases; nucleotides outside the gene matches: 9. CDR1 is SNHLY and CDR2 is FYNNEI in the germline V gene. This CDR3 is CASPSGTGSYEQYF. As DNA, the CDR3 is TGTGCCAGCCCCTCCGGGACAGGGTCTTACGAGCAGTACTTC. Combining the CDR3 with reference TRBV2 and TRBJ2-7 gives the whole variable domain EPEVTQTPSHQVTQMGQEVILRCVPISNHLYFYWYRQILGQKVEFLVSFYNNEISEKSEIFDDQFSVERPDGSNFTLKIRSTKLEDSAMYFCASPSGTGSYEQYFGPGTRLTVT.

The CDR3 is CASSQSGLVPGELFF. The DNA of the CDR3 is TGCGCCAGCAGCCAATCAGGACTAGTGCCCGGGGAGCTGTTTTTT. J is TRBJ2-2 and V is TRBV4-1; TRBD2 agrees at 7 bases. The CDR3 runs to 15 residues. Trimming at V came to 2 bases and at J to 6 bases, leaving 6 bases not matched to a gene. Germline V CDR1 and CDR2: MGHRA, YSYEKL.

The chain has TRBV30 and TRBJ1-1, with TRBD1 matching 8 bases. Germline CDR1 reads GTSNPN; CDR2 reads SVGIG (reference sequence). J lost 8 bases, V lost 0 bases, and 2 bases had no gene match. The CDR3 covers 12 residues. CDR3 nucleotides: TGTGCCTGGAGTGTGGGGACAGGAGAAGCTTTCTTT. The encoded protein is CAWSVGTGEAFF.

V is TRBV2 and J is TRBJ1-5; D uncertain. Germline V gives CDR1 SNHLY, CDR2 FYNNEI. The CDR3 consists of 15 residues. V shed 8 bases and J shed 2 bases, with 16 bases lying between them. The CDR3: CASGTRTAGNQPQHF. In DNA form, the CDR3 reads TGTGCCAGCGGCACGAGGACTGCGGGCAATCAGCCCCAGCATTTT.

The rearrangement uses TRBV7-6 and TRBJ2-7, with TRBD2 matching over 9 bases. V lost 2 bases and J lost 3; bases outside the gene matches: 11. The CDR3 extends over 17 amino acids. Germline V gene data show CDR1 as SGHVS and CDR2 as FNYEAQ. The DNA for the CDR3 is TGTGCCAGCAGCTTATCCTTTTCCGGGACTAGCCTCTACGAGCAGTACTTC. It translates to CASSLSFSGTSLYEQYF.

This chain uses TRBV19 with TRBJ1-5; 7 bases are shared with TRBD1. This CDR3 is built from 15 residues. CDR1 LNHDA and CDR2 SQIVND come from the germline V gene (reference sequence). The junction had 5 bases not matched to a gene; V was cut back by 4 bases and J by 2 bases. The CDR3, as DNA: TGTGCCAGTAGTAACAGGGGTAGTGGCAATCAGCCCCAGCATTTT. Translated: CASSNRGSGNQPQHF.

This chain joins TRBV3-1 (or the pseudogene TRBV3-2) and TRBJ2-6, with no clear D. Germline CDR1 and CDR2: LGHDT and YNNKEL (reference sequence). Deletions cut 5 bases from V and 8 bases from J, with 19 bases between. The CDR3 length is 16 residues. CDR3 in DNA: TGTGCCAGCAGCTCCCTCGGTTCGTTGGAGACCAACGTCCTGACTTTC. Its translation: CASSSLGSLETNVLTF.